This TCR beta chain was documented in a study of T cell changes during pregnancy in multiple sclerosis. The data were produced by immunoSEQ multiplex PCR, yet TCRdb's version contains in-frame clones alone and is incomplete. The sample lists some 50,000 clones, around 92% occurring once. The source is a female donor with multiple sclerosis, enrolled in a pregnancy study. The source was CD4+ T cells from peripheral blood mononuclear cells, collected in the second trimester of pregnancy.

The CDR3 DNA is TGTGCCAGCAGCAAACGGGGGGACAGGGAACTTAATCAGCCCCAGCATTTT. It encodes CASSKRGDRELNQPQHF. The J gene is TRBJ1-5, the V gene TRBV21-1; TRBD1 was called by the table and not checked on the DNA. TRBV21-1 is a listed pseudogene. The CDR3 covers 17 residues.